The text below deals with one TCR beta chain. The junction had 8 bases not matched to a gene; V was cut back by 6 bases and J by 5 bases. Germline V gene sequence: CDR1 SGDLS, CDR2 YYNGEE. The length of the CDR3 is 14 residues. This entry is derived from a study of blood T cell repertoires in COVID-19. Generated by immunoSEQ multiplex PCR, the TCRdb table keeps only in-frame clones and is missing some. The sample has 110,000 or so clones, about 90% seen once. The source of this sequence is a man between 65 and 85 years old who had recovered from COVID-19. V usage is TRBV9 and J usage is TRBJ2-7; TRBD1 agrees at 10 bases. Sequencing was done on a sample of peripheral blood. The CDR3 protein is CASTRTGGYDEQYF. For the CDR3, the DNA is TGTGCCAGCACCCGGACAGGGGGATATGACGAGCAGTACTTC.